This TCR beta chain emerged from a study of response to subunit inactivated influenza vaccine. MiXCR was run by TCRdb on the RT-PCR reads, yielding one entry per CDR3 protein. The data hold around 180,000 distinct CDR3 sequences, with 9.2% observed a single time. V was trimmed by 4 bases and J by 2 bases, leaving 7 bases between them. The CDR3 contains 13 residues. Looked up from germline, CDR1 is SGHRS and CDR2 is YFSETQ. The receptor's source is a man aged 45-65 years who received an inactivated influenza vaccine. This specimen was non-naive T cells sorted from PBMCs, taken on the day of vaccination. V usage is TRBV5-1 and J usage is TRBJ1-5, with D uncertain. The CDR3 is CASSRRGNQPQHF. CDR3 nucleotide sequence: TGCGCCAGCAGCCGTCGAGGCAATCAGCCCCAGCATTTT.